This entry lists 12 T cell receptor beta chains sequenced from one sample in a study of T cell responses to AZD1222 COVID-19 vaccine. Clones were read by immunoSEQ multiplex PCR, and TCRdb kept only the in-frame ones, dropping some. Of more than 80,000 clones listed, 70% to 90% are singletons. Source: peripheral blood, taken 28 days after the second AZD1222 dose. These receptors were collected from an adult who received the AZD1222 COVID-19 vaccine.

The gene calls are TRBV19 and TRBJ1-6, with TRBD1 matching over 7 bases. Germline CDR1 LNHDA, CDR2 SQIVND (reference sequence). Germline trimming cut 0 bases from V and 7 bases from J; bases unmatched to any gene: 15. This CDR3 is 19 amino acids long. The CDR3 here is CASSIDLYGGGGTNSPLHF. The CDR3 bases are TGTGCCAGTAGTATAGATCTATACGGTGGAGGGGGCACAAATTCACCCCTCCACTTT.

The rearrangement joins TRBV7-2 to TRBJ1-2; the D gene is possibly TRBD1 (5 bases). V was pared by 1 base and J by 0 bases, with 18 bases between. The CDR3 has 18 amino acids. The germline gives CDR1 SGHTA, CDR2 FQGNSA. The DNA of the CDR3 is TGTGCCAGCAGCTTAGAGAGGGCAGGGAGAGGGACTAACTATGGCTACACCTTC. Protein sequence: CASSLERAGRGTNYGYTF.

This sequence joins TRBV6-2 or TRBV6-3 and TRBJ2-1; 9 bases are a match to TRBD2. Germline CDR1 MNHEY, CDR2 SVGEGT. J lost 3 bases, V lost 2 bases, and 2 bases had no gene match. This CDR3 is built from 15 residues. The CDR3 nucleotides are TGTGCCAGCAGTTACACTAGCGGGTACTACAATGAGCAGTTCTTC. This codes for CASSYTSGYYNEQFF.

V usage is TRBV12-5 and J usage is TRBJ1-1; D possibly corresponds to TRBD1 (5 bases). This CDR3 contains 12 residues. Looked up from germline, CDR1 is LGHNT and CDR2 is FRNRAP. Trimming removed 2 bases from V and 4 bases from J, with 5 bases in between. The CDR3 region is CASGLRGTEAFF. The CDR3, as DNA: TGTGCTAGTGGTTTGAGGGGCACTGAAGCTTTCTTT.

The chain is built from TRBV11-1 and TRBJ2-2; D remains unclear. The CDR3 is 13 residues long. Germline CDR1 SGHAT, CDR2 FQDESV (reference sequence). Deletions cut 6 bases from V and 4 bases from J, with 9 bases between. The chain's CDR3 is CASSHDRTGELFF. The DNA for the CDR3 is TGTGCCAGCAGTCATGACCGCACCGGGGAGCTGTTTTTT.

The chain uses TRBV2 and TRBJ1-2; D is perhaps TRBD1 (5 bases). V was pared by 6 bases and J by 4 bases, with 9 bases between. In germline, CDR1 is SNHLY, CDR2 FYNNEI. The CDR3 has 12 residues. CDR3 coding DNA: TGTGCCAGCAGGGGAGACAGCTATGGCTACACCTTC. Translation gives CASRGDSYGYTF.

The chain couples TRBV5-1 to TRBJ1-2, with D unclear. This CDR3 spans 11 amino acids. Deletions cut 3 bases from V and 8 bases from J, with 8 bases between. Germline V gene data show CDR1 as SGHRS and CDR2 as YFSETQ. The CDR3 loop reads CASSYEGGYTF. CDR3 coding DNA: TGCGCCAGCAGCTACGAGGGAGGCTACACCTTC.

The chain is built from TRBV5-1 and TRBJ2-6; D is ambiguous. This CDR3 has 15 amino acids. The germline V gene has CDR1 SGHRS and CDR2 YFSETQ. V was clipped by 4 bases and J by 3 bases, with 11 bases between them. CDR3 sequence (DNA): TGCGCCAGCAGCAGACCCCTGAGTGGGGCCAACGTCCTGACTTTC. Its protein is CASSRPLSGANVLTF.

V is TRBV29-1 and J is TRBJ2-1; 7 nucleotides line up with TRBD1. The V gene's germline CDR1 is SQVTM and CDR2 ANQGSEA. V was clipped by 1 base and J by 13 bases; unmatched bases: 10. This CDR3 has 13 amino acids. CDR3 nucleotides: TGCAGCGTTGAAGGCAATGGACAGGCCACTCAGTTCTTC. This translates into CSVEGNGQATQFF.

This chain connects TRBV27 to TRBJ2-2; D uncertain. This CDR3 region has 14 residues. The V and J ends lost 7 bases and 2 bases respectively, with 11 bases between them. Germline loops: CDR1 MNHEY, CDR2 SMNVEV (reference sequence). CDR3 DNA sequence: TGTGCCAGCAAAGGAAACTTTAACACCGGGGAGCTGTTTTTT. Translated, it gives CASKGNFNTGELFF.

This clone was observed a handful of times. The chain couples TRBV6-2 or TRBV6-3 to TRBJ1-5; possible D gene TRBD1, 5 bases. This CDR3 comprises 14 residues. The V end was cut by 4 bases, the J end by 0 bases, with 7 bases between. Germline-derived CDR1 and CDR2 are MNHEY and SVGEGT. For the CDR3, the DNA is TGTGCCAGCAGTTCAGGGAATAGCAATCAGCCCCAGCATTTT. Translating gives CASSSGNSNQPQHF.

For the CDR3, the DNA is TGTGCCAGCAGCAGGGCAGATACGCAGTATTTT. It is translated as CASSRADTQYF. The chain has TRBV6-5 and TRBJ2-3; D might be TRBD1 (5 bases). Deletions cut 6 bases from V and 4 bases from J, with 5 bases between. The CDR3 totals 11 residues. CDR1 and CDR2 (germline): MNHEY, SVGAGI.